This T cell receptor (beta chain) was identified during a study of blood T cell repertoires in COVID-19. Study-wide background: Nucleic acid was either cDNA or gDNA, and it came from T cells, B-cell-depleted T cells, or PBMCs.

V shed 3 bases and J shed 9 bases, with 9 bases lying between them. Germline CDR1 SGHDN, CDR2 FVKESK. This CDR3 has 12 residues. In the authors' methods: The authors estimated nucleated cell counts from reference gene primer amplification. Using immunoSEQ multiplex PCR, the repertoire was profiled, and TCRdb retains in-frame clones only, with some absent. That table is the source of V, J and clone size, and D and trimming were worked out from the DNA. Among around 160,000 clones, about nine tenths were seen once, and the ten largest hold approximately 3.8%. Within 2 weeks of study entry, exposed participants had contacted a PCR-confirmed or clinician-diagnosed COVID-19 case.

Sequenced input: PBMCs or T cells enriched from blood (not recorded which). This chain connects TRBV14 to TRBJ2-4; TRBD2 might be the D (5 bases). The TCR was taken from a woman aged 40 to 49 who had been exposed to COVID-19. This CDR3 is CASSHLGSIQYF. As DNA, the CDR3 is TGTGCCAGCAGCCACCTGGGGAGCATTCAGTACTTC. The full variable domain, completed using reference TRBV14 and TRBJ2-4, is EAGVTQFPSHSVIEKGQTVTLRCDPISGHDNLYWYRRVMGKEIKFLLHFVKESKQDESGMPNNRFLAERTGGTYSTLKVQPAELEDSGVYFCASSHLGSIQYFGAGTRLSVL.